These T cell receptor beta chains were read from a single sample in a study of blood T cells in healthy people across ages. MiXCR, applied by TCRdb to the 5' RACE reads, yields one record per CDR3 protein. Among about 1.6 million distinct CDR3 sequences, about 31% were seen once, and the ten largest hold 11%. The material sequenced was blood. The receptors originated from a woman younger than 45 in good health. CDR3s include the opening cysteine and the closing phenylalanine or tryptophan. D genes are given only for firm matches. A row's size may be missing; if present it is once, few, many or a size class.

CDR3 length | clone size | J gene | D gene | V gene | CDR3 protein | CDR3 DNA
15 | NA | TRBJ1-5 | NA | TRBV5-6 | CAGSLAQLSNQPQHF | TGTGCCGGCAGCTTAGCTCAACTTAGCAATCAGCCCCAGCATTTT
15 | NA | TRBJ2-7 | NA | TRBV6-5 | CASSYGLTAPSEQYF | TGTGCCAGCAGTTACGGTCTGACAGCTCCTAGTGAGCAGTACTTC
13 | NA | TRBJ2-3 | TRBD2 | TRBV7-2 | CASSFTGGDTQYF | TGTGCCAGCAGCTTTACCGGGGGGGATACGCAGTATTTT
15 | NA | TRBJ1-1 | TRBD1 | TRBV10-3 | CAISQGQGPNTEAFF | TGTGCCATCAGCCAAGGACAGGGCCCGAACACTGAAGCTTTCTTT
17 | NA | TRBJ2-1 | NA | TRBV7-8 | CASSLFRLALSDNEQFF | TGTGCCAGCAGCTTATTCAGGCTAGCGCTAAGTGACAATGAGCAGTTCTTC
15 | NA | TRBJ2-7 | TRBD1 | TRBV5-6 | CASSSFDRESAEQYF | TGTGCCAGCAGCTCCTTCGACAGGGAATCTGCCGAGCAGTACTTC
12 | NA | TRBJ2-3 | NA | TRBV10-3 | CATRGGPDTQYF | TGTGCCACCAGGGGGGGGCCAGATACGCAGTATTTT
14 | NA | TRBJ2-4 | NA | TRBV27 | CASSHYETTNIQYF | TGTGCCAGCTCCCATTATGAGACAACAAACATTCAGTACTTC
16 | NA | TRBJ1-5 | NA | TRBV4-1 | CASSQAWGSSNQPQHF | TGCGCCAGCAGCCAAGCATGGGGGTCGAGCAATCAGCCCCAGCATTTT
13 | few | TRBJ2-7 | TRBD1 | TRBV4-1 | CASRRDSVGEQYF | TGCGCCAGCAGAAGGGACAGCGTGGGGGAGCAGTACTTC
15 | many | TRBJ2-6 | NA | TRBV4-1 | CASSQPTGTYNVLTF | TGCGCCAGCAGCCAACCAACTGGGACATACAACGTCCTGACTTTC
12 | NA | TRBJ1-2 | NA | TRBV25-1 | CASSGEKYGYTF | TGTGCCAGCAGTGGGGAAAAATATGGCTACACCTTC
17 | few | TRBJ2-6 | NA | TRBV5-1 | CASSSGSQLIGANVLTF | TGCGCCAGCAGCTCCGGGTCTCAACTAATCGGGGCCAACGTCCTGACTTTC
19 | many | TRBJ2-1 | TRBD2 | TRBV29-1 | CSVEGLAGGISGSYNEQFF | TGCAGCGTTGAGGGTCTAGCGGGAGGGATTTCCGGCTCCTACAATGAGCAGTTCTTC
13 | many | TRBJ1-3 | NA | TRBV7-9 | CASSLRQGNTIYF | TGTGCCAGCAGCTTGAGACAAGGAAACACCATATATTTT
14 | NA | TRBJ1-1 | NA | TRBV4-2 | CASSQDSGNTGAFF | TGTGCCAGCAGCCAAGATTCAGGGAACACTGGAGCTTTCTTT
14 | NA | TRBJ2-5 | NA | TRBV12-3/TRBV12-4 | CARSSNNGRETQYF | TGTGCCCGCAGTTCGAATAACGGACGAGAGACCCAGTACTTC
19 | NA | TRBJ2-6 | NA | TRBV7-3 | CASSPKTDSLISGTNVLTF | TGTGCCAGCAGCCCGAAGACCGACAGCTTAATCTCTGGGACCAACGTCCTGACTTTC
12 | NA | TRBJ1-5 | NA | TRBV2 | CASSDHGQPQHF | TGTGCCAGCAGTGATCACGGTCAGCCCCAGCATTTT
14 | NA | TRBJ2-2 | TRBD2 | TRBV20-1 | CSARASGSSGELFF | TGCAGTGCTAGAGCTAGCGGGAGTTCCGGGGAGCTGTTTTTT
15 | NA | TRBJ2-6 | NA | TRBV6-2/TRBV6-3 | CASTYRSSGANVLTF | TGTGCCAGCACCTACCGAAGCTCTGGGGCCAACGTCCTGACTTTC
14 | few | TRBJ1-1 | NA | TRBV20-1 | CSARRDTPGTEAFF | TGCAGTGCAAGAAGGGACACCCCGGGCACTGAAGCTTTCTTT